The 19 T cell receptor beta chains given below trace back to one sample, sequenced in a study of CD4 T cells in relation to SARS-CoV-2 and coronaviruses. Unexposed donor CD4+ T cells date from about 2011-2018, before the COVID-19 pandemic. CD4+ T cells were isolated from the cells after more than nine days of culture. The protocol was immunoSEQ multiplex PCR, while the TCRdb copy is restricted to in-frame clones and leaves out a portion. The sample includes some 26,000 clones, around four fifths of them seen just once. No antigens are known for them. The sequenced material came from CD4+ T cells from PBMCs, cultured in vitro. These receptors came from a human donor in good health.

This clone was picked up one time. The chain couples TRBV10-2 to TRBJ2-1, with TRBD2 matching 13 bases. J gave up 7 bases and V 7 bases, and 19 bases lay outside the gene matches. The CDR3 loop spans 19 amino acids. Germline assignment: CDR1 WSHSY and CDR2 SAAADI. The CDR3 spells CASTPNARLAGGGTNEQFF. In DNA, the CDR3 is TGCGCCAGCACTCCCAATGCCAGACTAGCGGGGGGAGGGACGAATGAGCAGTTCTTC.

A note on this clone: A junction boundary mismatches the germline segment, possibly from a read error. The gene calls are TRBV6-1 and TRBJ1-6; D not certain. This CDR3 contains 14 residues. CDR1 is MNHNS and CDR2 is SASEGT in the germline V gene. The CDR3 bases are TGTGCCAGCAGTGAAGTCCGCGGACCTTCATACACCACCTTT. It encodes CASSEVRGPSYTTF.

The V and J genes are TRBV7-9 and TRBJ1-2, with TRBD1 matching over 10 bases. CDR1 and CDR2 from the germline V gene are SEHNR and FQNEAQ (reference sequence). CDR3 length: 14 residues. The V and J ends lost 1 base and 4 bases, in that order; junction bases with no gene match: 0. DNA for the CDR3: TGTGCCAGCAGCTTAGGGACAGGGGGCTATGGCTACACCTTC. This sequence encodes CASSLGTGGYGYTF.

The J gene is TRBJ2-3, the V gene TRBV30; 12 bases line up with TRBD2. Unmatched junction bases numbered 15, after V lost 5 bases and J lost 6 bases. Germline CDR1 reads GTSNPN; CDR2 reads SVGIG (reference sequence). This CDR3 spans 17 amino acids. The chain's CDR3 is CAWGRARTSGVPDTQYF. Here the CDR3 DNA reads TGTGCCTGGGGAAGGGCTCGGACTAGCGGGGTCCCCGATACGCAGTATTTT. Full variable domain (rest looked up from reference TRBV30 and TRBJ2-3): SQTIHQWPATLVQPVGSPLSLECTVEGTSNPNLYWYRQAAGRGLQLLFYSVGIGQISSEVPQNLSASRPQDRQFILSSKKLLLSDSGFYLCAWGRARTSGVPDTQYFGPGTRLTVL.

The chain links TRBV27 to TRBJ2-5; no firm D call. Germline V gene lookup returns CDR1 MNHEY and CDR2 SMNVEV (reference sequence). Trimming left V 1 base short and J 2 bases short, with 8 bases between. The CDR3 consists of 14 residues. The DNA for the CDR3 is TGTGCCAGCAGTTTATTACGGAAACAAGAGACCCAGTACTTC. This sequence encodes CASSLLRKQETQYF.

This chain uses TRBV12-3 or TRBV12-4 with TRBJ2-1, with 8 bases matching TRBD1. CDR3 length: 13 residues. Losses at the gene ends were 6 bases for V and 6 bases for J; bases not matched to a gene: 4. The CDR3 spells CASSTTGGNEQFF. CDR3 bases: TGTGCCAGCAGCACCACAGGGGGCAATGAGCAGTTCTTC.

The chain couples TRBV4-1 to TRBJ1-3, with D possibly being TRBD1 (5 bases). With 4 bases removed from V and 7 bases from J, the gap between germline ends came to 20 bases. The CDR3 sequence is 16 residues long. Germline CDR1 reads MGHRA; CDR2 reads YSYEKL. This chain's CDR3 is CASSLSGAVPINTIYF. The CDR3 DNA is TGCGCCAGCAGCCTCAGTGGGGCGGTCCCCATTAACACCATATATTTT.

In regard to this clone: Other DNA sequences within the sample encode an identical CDR3. This chain connects TRBV29-1 to TRBJ2-2, with D possibly TRBD1 on 6 matching bases. The V and J ends lost 7 bases and 6 bases respectively, with 9 bases between them. The CDR3 has 11 amino acids. The germline V gene encodes CDR1 SQVTM and CDR2 ANQGSEA. CDR3 amino acids: CSARGSGELFF. Written as DNA, the CDR3 is TGCAGCGCCAGGGGATCCGGGGAGCTGTTTTTT.

This chain links TRBV5-4 with TRBJ2-3, with 9 bases matching TRBD2. CDR1 is SGHNT, CDR2 YYREEE, per germline (reference sequence). The junction had 1 base not matched to a gene; V was cut back by 4 bases and J by 1 base. The CDR3 length is 14 residues. The CDR3 DNA reads as TGTGCCAGCAGCGCGGGAGGGCGCACAGATACGCAGTATTTT. Its protein is CASSAGGRTDTQYF.

The chain employs TRBV7-2 and TRBJ1-2; the D gene is possibly TRBD1 (5 bases). Trimming took off 5 bases at V and 4 bases at J, with 17 bases between the two ends. The germline CDR1 and CDR2 sequences are SGHTA and FQGNSA. The CDR3 is 15 residues long. The CDR3: CASSQNRAGGYGYTF. The CDR3 DNA is TGTGCCAGCAGCCAAAATAGGGCCGGGGGCTATGGCTACACCTTC.

The rearrangement joins TRBV19 to TRBJ2-3; tentatively, D is TRBD1 (5 bases). Trimming took off 5 bases at V and 0 bases at J, with 15 bases between the two ends. Germline values: CDR1 LNHDA, CDR2 SQIVND (reference sequence). CDR3 size: 16 residues. The CDR3 bases are TGTGCCAGTAGTTCAGGGTCTGGGTTAAGCACAGATACGCAGTATTTT. Translated, it gives CASSSGSGLSTDTQYF.

V is TRBV23-1 and J is TRBJ1-2; 7 positions match TRBD1. TRBV23-1 is treated as an ORF (open reading frame) with a function not yet certain. This CDR3 region has 17 residues. Trimming at V came to 3 bases and at J to 7 bases, leaving 17 bases not matched to a gene. CDR3 sequence (DNA): TGCGCCAGCAGTCACATCCGGGACAGACAACCTGGTCGTGGCTACACCTTC. Translated, it gives CASSHIRDRQPGRGYTF.

This clone came up once. The V call is TRBV7-9, the J call TRBJ1-4, with TRBD1 as a possible D gene (5 bases). The CDR3 runs to 16 residues. The germline V and J ends were trimmed by 4 bases and 1 base, with 13 bases remaining between them. CDR1 is SEHNR, CDR2 FQNEAQ, per germline (reference sequence). CDR3 in DNA: TGTGCCAGCAGCTCGAAACCGGGACTAACTAATGAAAAACTGTTTTTT. This translates into CASSSKPGLTNEKLFF.

V and J are TRBV5-4 and TRBJ1-3, with unresolved D. Per germline, CDR1 SGHNT and CDR2 YYREEE (reference sequence). This CDR3 comprises 17 residues. The ends were cut back, 4 bases at V and 0 bases at J, with 17 bases in the middle. The CDR3 DNA reads TGTGCCAGCAGCGTGGATGGGAGCTTTATCTCTGGAAACACCATATATTTT. As protein: CASSVDGSFISGNTIYF.

The chain employs TRBV28 and TRBJ2-7; D possibly corresponds to TRBD2 (6 bases). The CDR3 runs 15 residues. CDR1 MDHEN and CDR2 SYDVKM come from the germline V gene. V was trimmed by 2 bases and J by 7 bases, leaving 18 bases between them. The CDR3 DNA follows: TGTGCCAGCAGTTTAGATCTCGGGAGTGGAGAAGAGCAGTACTTC. Translated, it gives CASSLDLGSGEEQYF.

This chain connects TRBV11-2 to TRBJ1-1; D unresolved. V dropped 4 bases and J dropped 1 base, with 7 bases sitting between them. The CDR3 contains 13 residues. Germline-derived CDR1 and CDR2 are SGHAT and FQNNGV. The CDR3 reads CASSSQRNTEAFF. CDR3 in DNA: TGTGCCAGCAGCTCCCAAAGGAACACTGAAGCTTTCTTT.

This chain uses TRBV20-1 with TRBJ2-7; D tentatively fits TRBD1 or TRBD2 (5 bases each). Trimming left V 3 bases short and J 5 bases short, with 14 bases between. This CDR3 comprises 13 residues. The germline gives CDR1 DFQATT, CDR2 SNEGSKA (reference sequence). The CDR3 is CSASLGENHEQYF. Written as DNA, the CDR3 is TGCAGTGCTAGTTTGGGGGAGAACCACGAGCAGTACTTC.

The V and J genes are TRBV5-1 and TRBJ2-4; D unclear. Germline V gene data show CDR1 as SGHRS and CDR2 as YFSETQ. The ends were cut back, 2 bases at V and 0 bases at J, with 6 bases in the middle. The CDR3 is 14 amino acids. CDR3 nucleotide sequence: TGCGCCAGCAGCTTAGGAGTAGCCAAAAACATTCAGTACTTC. Translating gives CASSLGVAKNIQYF. Full variable domain (missing parts from reference TRBV5-1 and TRBJ2-4): KAGVTQTPRYLIKTRGQQVTLSCSPISGHRSVSWYQQTPGQGLQFLFEYFSETQRNKGNFPGRFSGRQFSNSRSEMNVSTLELGDSALYLCASSLGVAKNIQYFGAGTRLSVL.

A few counts support this clone. The rearrangement links TRBV4-1 to TRBJ1-3; D not resolved. The CDR3 sequence is 13 residues long. With 4 bases removed from V and 2 bases from J, the gap between germline ends came to 6 bases. In germline, CDR1 is MGHRA, CDR2 YSYEKL. CDR3 region: CASSLSTGNTIYF. For the CDR3, the DNA is TGCGCCAGCAGCCTTTCAACTGGAAACACCATATATTTT.